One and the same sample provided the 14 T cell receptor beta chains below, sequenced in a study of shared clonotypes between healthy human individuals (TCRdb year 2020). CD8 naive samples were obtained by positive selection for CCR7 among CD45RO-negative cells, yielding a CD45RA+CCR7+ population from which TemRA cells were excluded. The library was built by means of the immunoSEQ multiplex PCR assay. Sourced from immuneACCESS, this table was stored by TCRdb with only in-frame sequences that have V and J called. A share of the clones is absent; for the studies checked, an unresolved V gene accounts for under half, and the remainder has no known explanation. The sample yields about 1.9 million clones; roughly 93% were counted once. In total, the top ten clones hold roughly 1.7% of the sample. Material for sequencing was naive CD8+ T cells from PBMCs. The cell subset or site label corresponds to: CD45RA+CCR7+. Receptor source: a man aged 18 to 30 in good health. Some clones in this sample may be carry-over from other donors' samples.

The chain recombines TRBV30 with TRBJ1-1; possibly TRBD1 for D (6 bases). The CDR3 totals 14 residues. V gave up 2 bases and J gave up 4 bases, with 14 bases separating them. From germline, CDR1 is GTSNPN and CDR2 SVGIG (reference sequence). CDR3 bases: TGTGCCTGGAGTCTATCGACCAGGGGCACTGAAGCTTTCTTT. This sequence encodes CAWSLSTRGTEAFF.

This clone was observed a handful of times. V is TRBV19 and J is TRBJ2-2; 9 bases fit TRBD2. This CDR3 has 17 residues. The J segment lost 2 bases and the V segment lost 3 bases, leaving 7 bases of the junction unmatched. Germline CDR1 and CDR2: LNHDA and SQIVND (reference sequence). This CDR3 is CASSIQTSGLNTGELFF. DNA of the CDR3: TGTGCCAGTAGTATCCAAACTAGCGGGTTAAACACCGGGGAGCTGTTTTTT.

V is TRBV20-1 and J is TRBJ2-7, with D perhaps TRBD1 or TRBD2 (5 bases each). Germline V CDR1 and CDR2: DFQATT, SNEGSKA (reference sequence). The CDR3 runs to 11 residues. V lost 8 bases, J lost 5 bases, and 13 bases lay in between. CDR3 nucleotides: TGCAGTACTTCCCGGGGACACGAGCAGTACTTC. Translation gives CSTSRGHEQYF.

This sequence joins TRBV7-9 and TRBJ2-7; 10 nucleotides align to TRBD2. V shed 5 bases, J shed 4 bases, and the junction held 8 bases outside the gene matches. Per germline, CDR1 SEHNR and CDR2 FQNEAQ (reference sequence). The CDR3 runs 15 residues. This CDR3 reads CASSDTASGRYEQYF. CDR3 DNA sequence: TGTGCCAGCAGCGACACAGCTAGCGGGAGATACGAGCAGTACTTC.

The CDR3 DNA reads TGTGCCAGCAGCCCCCCGGGGACCCAGCCCCAGCATTTT. Translating it yields CASSPPGTQPQHF. The V gene is TRBV7-9, the J gene TRBJ1-5; TRBD1 is a possible D gene (5 bases). The germline gives CDR1 SEHNR, CDR2 FQNEAQ (reference sequence). This CDR3 comprises 13 residues. The V end lost 5 bases, the J end lost 7 bases, and 12 bases lay between the germline ends.

The CDR3 DNA follows: TGTGCCAGCAGTTTATTCAGGGGTCGCTCTAATGAAAAACTGTTTTTT. Translation: CASSLFRGRSNEKLFF. This chain connects TRBV28 to TRBJ1-4; D is possibly TRBD1 (6 bases). Germline V lookup: CDR1 MDHEN, CDR2 SYDVKM. The length of the CDR3 is 16 residues. V gave up 1 base and J gave up 3 bases, with 12 bases separating them.

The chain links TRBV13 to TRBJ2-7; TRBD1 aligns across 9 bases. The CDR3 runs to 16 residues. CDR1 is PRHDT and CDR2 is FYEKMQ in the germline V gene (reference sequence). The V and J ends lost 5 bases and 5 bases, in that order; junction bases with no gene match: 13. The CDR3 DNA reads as TGTGCCAGCAGCCCGGACAGGGGCCGGTTGGGGGACGAGCAGTACTTC. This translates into CASSPDRGRLGDEQYF.

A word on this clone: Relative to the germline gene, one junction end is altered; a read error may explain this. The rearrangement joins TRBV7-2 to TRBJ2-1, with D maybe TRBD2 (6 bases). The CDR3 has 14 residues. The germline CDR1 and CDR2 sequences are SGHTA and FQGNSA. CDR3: CASSWGVLYNEQFF. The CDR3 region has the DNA TGTGCTAGCAGCTGGGGGGTACTCTACAATGAGCAGTTCTTC. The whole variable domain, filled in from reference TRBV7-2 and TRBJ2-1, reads GAGVSQSPSNKVTEKGKDVELRCDPISGHTALYWYRQSLGQGLEFLIYFQGNSAPDKSGLPSDRFSAERTGGSVSTLTIQRTQQEDSAVYLCASSWGVLYNEQFFGPGTRLTVL.

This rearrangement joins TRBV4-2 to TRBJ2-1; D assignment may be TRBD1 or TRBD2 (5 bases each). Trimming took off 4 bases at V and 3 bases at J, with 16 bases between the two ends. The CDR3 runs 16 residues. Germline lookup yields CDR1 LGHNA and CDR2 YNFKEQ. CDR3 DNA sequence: TGTGCCAGCAGCCCCGTTACGGAGAGGGGCTACAATGAGCAGTTCTTC. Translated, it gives CASSPVTERGYNEQFF.

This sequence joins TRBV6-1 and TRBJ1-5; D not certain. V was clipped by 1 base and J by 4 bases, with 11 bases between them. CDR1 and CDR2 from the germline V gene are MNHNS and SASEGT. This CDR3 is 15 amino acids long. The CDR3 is CASSEDGIQNQPQHF. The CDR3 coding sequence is TGTGCCAGCAGTGAAGATGGGATCCAGAATCAGCCCCAGCATTTT.

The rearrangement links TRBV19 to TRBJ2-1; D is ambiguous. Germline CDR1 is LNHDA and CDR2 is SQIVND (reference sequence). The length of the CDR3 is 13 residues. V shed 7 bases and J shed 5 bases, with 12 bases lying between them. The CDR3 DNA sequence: TGTGCCAGTACTAAGGCCGGCCACAATGAGCAGTTCTTC. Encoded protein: CASTKAGHNEQFF. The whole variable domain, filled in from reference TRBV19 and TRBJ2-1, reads DGGITQSPKYLFRKEGQNVTLSCEQNLNHDAMYWYRQDPGQGLRLIYYSQIVNDFQKGDIAEGYSVSREKKESFPLTVTSAQKNPTAFYLCASTKAGHNEQFFGPGTRLTVL.

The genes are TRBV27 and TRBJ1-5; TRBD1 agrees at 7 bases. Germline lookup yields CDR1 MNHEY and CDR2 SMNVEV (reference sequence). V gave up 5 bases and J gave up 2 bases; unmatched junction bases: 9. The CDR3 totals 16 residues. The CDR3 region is CASSPWDRKGNQPQHF. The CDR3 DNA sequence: TGTGCCAGCAGTCCCTGGGACAGAAAGGGCAATCAGCCCCAGCATTTT.

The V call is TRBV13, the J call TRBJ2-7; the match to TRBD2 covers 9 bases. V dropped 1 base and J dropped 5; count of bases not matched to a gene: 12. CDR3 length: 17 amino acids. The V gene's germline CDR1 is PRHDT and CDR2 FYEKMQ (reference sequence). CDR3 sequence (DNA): TGTGCCAGCAGCTTAGCCGGTAGCGGGAGAGTTGTCCACGAGCAGTACTTC. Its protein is CASSLAGSGRVVHEQYF.

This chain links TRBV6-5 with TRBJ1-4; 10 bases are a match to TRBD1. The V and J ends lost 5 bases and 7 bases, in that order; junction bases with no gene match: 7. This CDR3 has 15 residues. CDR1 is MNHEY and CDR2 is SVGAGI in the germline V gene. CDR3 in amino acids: CASSTRGQGSEKLFF. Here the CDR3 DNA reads TGTGCCAGCAGTACCAGGGGACAGGGGTCTGAAAAACTGTTTTTT.